This T cell receptor beta chain was captured in a study of blood T cell repertoires in COVID-19. Study at large: Material from acute and convalescent COVID-19 was sourced from the United States, Italy and Spain. T cells, B-cell-depleted T cells, or PBMCs provided the cDNA or gDNA that served as material.

Between the trimmed V and J ends, which lost 5 bases and 4 bases, there was a span of 17 bases. Germline CDR1 and CDR2: SGHTA and FQGTGA. This CDR3 is built from 15 residues. In the authors' workflow: Quantification of nucleated cells was approximated via reference gene primer amplification. TCRdb's table, derived via immunoSEQ multiplex PCR, lists solely in-frame clones and lacks some. The DNA gave D and trimming, while V, J and clone size come from that table. This sample has some 200,000 clones, with approximately 90% found just once. The chain recombines TRBV7-3 with TRBJ1-2, with a possible D match to TRBD1 (5 bases). Sequencing was done on a sample of peripheral blood. The receptor was isolated from a man in his thirties or forties with acute or convalescent COVID-19. The chain's CDR3 is CASSPTGRSPYGYTF. In DNA form, the CDR3 reads TGTGCCAGCAGCCCAACAGGTAGATCTCCCTATGGCTACACCTTC.